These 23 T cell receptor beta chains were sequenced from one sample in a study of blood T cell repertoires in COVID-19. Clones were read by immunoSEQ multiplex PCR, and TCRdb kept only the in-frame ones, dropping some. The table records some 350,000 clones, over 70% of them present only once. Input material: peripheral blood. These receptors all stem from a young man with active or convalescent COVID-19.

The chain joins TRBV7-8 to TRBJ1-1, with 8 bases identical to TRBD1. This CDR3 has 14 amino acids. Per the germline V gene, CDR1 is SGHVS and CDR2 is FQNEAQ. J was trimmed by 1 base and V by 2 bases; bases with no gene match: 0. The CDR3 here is CASSLTGGNTEAFF. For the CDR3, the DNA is TGTGCCAGCAGCTTAACAGGGGGGAACACTGAAGCTTTCTTT.

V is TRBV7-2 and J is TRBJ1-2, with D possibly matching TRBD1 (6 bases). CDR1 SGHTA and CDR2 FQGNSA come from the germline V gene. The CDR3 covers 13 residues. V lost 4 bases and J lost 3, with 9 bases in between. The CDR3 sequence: CASSWTVYYGYTF. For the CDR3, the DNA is TGTGCCAGCAGCTGGACAGTATACTATGGCTACACCTTC.

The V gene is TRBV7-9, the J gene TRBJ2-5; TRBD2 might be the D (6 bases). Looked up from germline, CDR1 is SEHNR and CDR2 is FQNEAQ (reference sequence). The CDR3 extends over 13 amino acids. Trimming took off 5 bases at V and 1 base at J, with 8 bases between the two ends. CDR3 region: CASSGGLQETQYF. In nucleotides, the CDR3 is TGTGCCAGCAGCGGGGGACTCCAAGAGACCCAGTACTTC.

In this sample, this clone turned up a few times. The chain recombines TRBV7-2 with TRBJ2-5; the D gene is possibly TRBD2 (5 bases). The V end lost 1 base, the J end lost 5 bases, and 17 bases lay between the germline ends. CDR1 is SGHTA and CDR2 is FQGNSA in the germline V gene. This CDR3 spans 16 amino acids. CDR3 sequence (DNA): TGTGCCAGCAGCTTAGGCGTTAGTACGACGGGGGAGACCCAGTACTTC. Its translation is CASSLGVSTTGETQYF.

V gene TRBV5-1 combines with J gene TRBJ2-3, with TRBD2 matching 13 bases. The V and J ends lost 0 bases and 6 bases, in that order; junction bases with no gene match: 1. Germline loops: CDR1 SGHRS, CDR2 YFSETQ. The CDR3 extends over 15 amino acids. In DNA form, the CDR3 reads TGCGCCAGCAGCTTGGCGGGACTAGCGGGGGATACGCAGTATTTT. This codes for CASSLAGLAGDTQYF.

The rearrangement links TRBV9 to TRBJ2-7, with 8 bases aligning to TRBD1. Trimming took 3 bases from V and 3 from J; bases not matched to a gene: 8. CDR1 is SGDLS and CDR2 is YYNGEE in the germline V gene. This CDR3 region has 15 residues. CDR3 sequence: CASSEGGQEGYEQYF. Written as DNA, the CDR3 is TGTGCCAGCAGCGAAGGGGGACAGGAGGGCTACGAGCAGTACTTC.

As DNA, the CDR3 is TGTGCCAGCAGTGAAGCGCTTGGAGAAGAGACCCAGTACTTC. As protein: CASSEALGEETQYF. The rearrangement links TRBV6-1 to TRBJ2-5; D is undetermined. Deletions cut 0 bases from V and 3 bases from J, with 8 bases between. The germline V gene has CDR1 MNHNS and CDR2 SASEGT. The CDR3 contains 14 residues.

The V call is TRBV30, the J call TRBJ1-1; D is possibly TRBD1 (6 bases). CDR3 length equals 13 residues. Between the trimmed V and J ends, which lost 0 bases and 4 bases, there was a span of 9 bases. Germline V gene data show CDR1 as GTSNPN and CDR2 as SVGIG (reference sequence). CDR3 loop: CAWSVNRATEAFF. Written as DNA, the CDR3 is TGTGCCTGGAGTGTGAACAGGGCCACTGAAGCTTTCTTT.

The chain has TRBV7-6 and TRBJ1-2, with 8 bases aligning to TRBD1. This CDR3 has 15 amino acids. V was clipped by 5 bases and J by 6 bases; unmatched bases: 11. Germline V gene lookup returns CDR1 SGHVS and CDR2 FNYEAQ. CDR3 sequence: CASSPRDNRGDGYTF. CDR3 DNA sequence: TGTGCCAGCAGCCCCCGGGATAACAGGGGGGATGGCTACACCTTC.

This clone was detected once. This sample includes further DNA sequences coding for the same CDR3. The CDR3 region is CASSFGQGNEQYF. CDR3 sequence (DNA): TGTGCCAGCAGTTTCGGACAGGGGAACGAGCAGTACTTC. This chain joins TRBV7-8 and TRBJ2-7, with 9 positions matching TRBD1. This CDR3 has 13 amino acids. Germline trimming cut 6 bases from V and 5 bases from J; bases unmatched to any gene: 5. The germline V gene has CDR1 SGHVS and CDR2 FQNEAQ.

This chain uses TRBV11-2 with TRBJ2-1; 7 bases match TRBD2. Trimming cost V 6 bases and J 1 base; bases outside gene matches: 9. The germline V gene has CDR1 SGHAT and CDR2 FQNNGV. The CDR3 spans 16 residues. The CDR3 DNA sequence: TGTGCCAGCAGGGGAGCGCGGGGGAAGTCCTACAATGAGCAGTTCTTC. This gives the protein CASRGARGKSYNEQFF.

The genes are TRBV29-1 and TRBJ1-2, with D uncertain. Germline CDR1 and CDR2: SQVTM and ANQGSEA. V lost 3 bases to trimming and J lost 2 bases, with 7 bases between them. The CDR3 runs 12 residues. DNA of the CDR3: TGCAGCGTTGAGGCGGAAAACTATGGCTACACCTTC. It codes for CSVEAENYGYTF.

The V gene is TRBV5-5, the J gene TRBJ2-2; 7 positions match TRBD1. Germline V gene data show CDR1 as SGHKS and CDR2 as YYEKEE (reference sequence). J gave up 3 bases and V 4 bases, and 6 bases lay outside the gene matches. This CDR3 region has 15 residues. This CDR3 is CASSRQGVYTGELFF. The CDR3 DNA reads TGTGCCAGCAGCCGACAGGGTGTGTACACCGGGGAGCTGTTTTTT. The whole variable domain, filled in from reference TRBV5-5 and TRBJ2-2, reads DAGVTQSPTHLIKTRGQQVTLRCSPISGHKSVSWYQQVLGQGPQFIFQYYEKEERGRGNFPDRFSARQFPNYSSELNVNALLLGDSALYLCASSRQGVYTGELFFGEGSRLTVL.

CDR3 in amino acids: CASSLQGARGYTF. The CDR3 DNA follows: TGTGCCAGCAGCTTGCAGGGGGCTAGGGGCTACACCTTC. The rearrangement links TRBV5-5 to TRBJ1-2; 8 bases align to TRBD1. This CDR3 has 13 residues. CDR1 and CDR2 from the germline V gene are SGHKS and YYEKEE (reference sequence). Trimming took 1 base from V and 8 from J; bases not matched to a gene: 4.

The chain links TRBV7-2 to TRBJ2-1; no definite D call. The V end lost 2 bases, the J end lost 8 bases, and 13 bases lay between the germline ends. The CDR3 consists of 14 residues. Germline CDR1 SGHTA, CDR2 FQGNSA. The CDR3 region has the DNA TGTGCCAGCAGCTTAAGGCCGGTCAGCGATGAGCAGTTCTTC. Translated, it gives CASSLRPVSDEQFF.

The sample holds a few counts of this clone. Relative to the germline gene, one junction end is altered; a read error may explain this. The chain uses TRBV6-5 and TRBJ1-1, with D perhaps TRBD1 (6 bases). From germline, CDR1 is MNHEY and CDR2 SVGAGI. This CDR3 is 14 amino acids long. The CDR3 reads CASSSNLRDTGKDF. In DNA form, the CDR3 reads TGTGCCAGCAGTAGTAACCTACGGGACACCGGTAAGGACTTT.

The chain's CDR3 is CASSPAFGGADHTQHF. CDR3 bases: TGTGCCAGCTCACCAGCTTTCGGAGGCGCTGATCATACCCAGCATTTT. The chain has TRBV18 and TRBJ1-5; no clear D gene. CDR1 is KGHSH and CDR2 is LQKENI in the germline V gene. This CDR3 is built from 16 residues. V lost 2 bases, J lost 11 bases, and 22 bases lay in between.

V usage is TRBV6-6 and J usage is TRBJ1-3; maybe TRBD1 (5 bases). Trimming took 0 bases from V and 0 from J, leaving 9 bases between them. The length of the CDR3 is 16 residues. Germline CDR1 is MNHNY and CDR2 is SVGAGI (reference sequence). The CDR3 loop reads CASSYSGQLSGNTIYF. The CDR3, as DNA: TGTGCCAGCAGTTACTCGGGGCAGCTCTCTGGAAACACCATATATTTT.

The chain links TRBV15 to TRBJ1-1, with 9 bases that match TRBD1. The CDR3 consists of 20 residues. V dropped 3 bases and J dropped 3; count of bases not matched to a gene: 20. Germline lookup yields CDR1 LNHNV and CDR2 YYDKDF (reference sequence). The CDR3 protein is CATSSFRPGQGHLMDTEAFF. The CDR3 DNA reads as TGTGCCACCAGCAGTTTCCGGCCGGGACAGGGACATTTAATGGACACTGAAGCTTTCTTT.

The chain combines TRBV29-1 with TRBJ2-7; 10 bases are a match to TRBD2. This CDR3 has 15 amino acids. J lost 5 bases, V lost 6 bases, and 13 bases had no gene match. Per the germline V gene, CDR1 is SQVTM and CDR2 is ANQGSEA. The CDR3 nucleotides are TGCAGCGTCCGACTAGCGGGTCAATCCTACCACGAGCAGTACTTC. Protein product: CSVRLAGQSYHEQYF.

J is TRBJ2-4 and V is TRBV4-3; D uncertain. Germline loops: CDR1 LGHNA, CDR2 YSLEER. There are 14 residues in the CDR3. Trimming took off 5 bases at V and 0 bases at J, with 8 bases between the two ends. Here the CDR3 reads CASSTRRAKNIQYF. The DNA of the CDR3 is TGCGCCAGCAGCACACGCAGAGCCAAAAACATTCAGTACTTC.

In nucleotides, the CDR3 is TGTGCCAGCAGCTCCGACAGGGACGGCTCCAATGAGCAGTTCTTC. Translation: CASSSDRDGSNEQFF. The rearrangement uses TRBV7-8 and TRBJ2-1, with 7 bases matching TRBD1. Looked up from germline, CDR1 is SGHVS and CDR2 is FQNEAQ. The CDR3 is 15 amino acids. The ends lost 4 bases at V and 6 bases at J; junction bases unmatched: 9.

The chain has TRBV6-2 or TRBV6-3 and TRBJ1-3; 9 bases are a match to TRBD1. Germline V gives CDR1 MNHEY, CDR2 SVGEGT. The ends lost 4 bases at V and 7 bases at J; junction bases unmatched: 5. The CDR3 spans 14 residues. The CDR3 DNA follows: TGTGCCAGCAGTTTCCGGACAGGGGAGAACACCATATATTTT. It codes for CASSFRTGENTIYF.